The text below deals with one TCR beta chain. By sample share, this clone is large (0.1 to 1%). What this receptor recognizes is not known. Per-base quality was not reported, and no clone a single base away is much larger than it. For sequencing of the TCRbeta CDR3 region, genomic DNA was extracted from the sorted cells. The immunoSEQ Assay was used to sequence the TCRbeta CDR3 regions. The clones in this table, taken by TCRdb from immuneACCESS, are in-frame only. Not every clone is retained; where verified, under half of the shortfall comes from an unresolved V gene, and the cause of the rest is unknown. A total of about 26,000 clones appear in this sample, roughly 90% of them only once. The ten largest clones capture approximately 19% of the sample. The sample belongs to a study of OX40 agonist ivuxolimab in advanced cancers. Background on the whole study: The costimulatory receptor OX40 (CD134) was targeted by ivuxolimab, a fully human IgG2 agonistic monoclonal antibody. Prior anti-PD-1, anti-PD-L1 or anti-CTLA-4 therapy was permitted, and checkpoint inhibitors had been received by more than 35% of dose-escalation patients. The monotherapy dose-escalation portion (N of about 50 patients) of the phase I ivuxolimab trial is reported in the paper. The point of sequencing TCRbeta in the periphery was to test whether ivuxolimab changed TCR sequence diversity and drove clonal T-cell expansion. Partial responses occurred in three dose-escalation patients: two with cutaneous melanoma and one with hepatocellular carcinoma. In the dose-escalation cohort, 82.7% of patients were male, and the mean age was roughly 60 years with a range of about 23 to 79. Intravenous ivuxolimab was administered to patients every 2 weeks at six dose levels: 0.01, 0.1, 0.3, 1.5, 3 and 10 mg/kg. Among the roughly 52 dose-escalation patients, about 19 had hepatocellular carcinoma, 15 melanoma, 9 renal cell carcinoma and 9 head and neck cancer.

Study-wide findings and limitations: In the 0.1-3.0 mg/kg groups, partial responders had among the lowest normalized peripheral clonal expansion, particularly in CD8+ T cells. On average, CD8+ T cells showed more expanded clones than CD4+ T cells after ivuxolimab. Antigen specificity was not determined for the clonally expanded peripheral T cells. At doses of 0.1 to 3.0 mg/kg, clonal expansion of both CD4+ and CD8+ blood T cells was observed from baseline to week 6. Low levels of normalized T-cell clonal expansion were also seen in some patients who did not respond.

CDR1 and CDR2 were assigned from the germline V gene as SGHVS and FQNEAQ. From the cysteine through the phenylalanine, the CDR3 covers 16 amino acids. The entry retains the CDR3 DNA only, 48 bases that are in frame from base 1. Trimming costs V 4 bases and J 2 bases, and their ends lie 15 bases apart. Patients with autoimmune disease history or receiving systemic immunosuppression were excluded from the trial. In every dose cohort, peripheral blood was drawn for TCR sequencing at baseline, cycle 4 day 1, and cycle 7 day 1. Samples came from an open-label, multicenter, first-in-human phase I dose-escalation trial of ivuxolimab. Adults with locally advanced or metastatic melanoma, renal cell carcinoma, hepatocellular carcinoma or head and neck squamous cell carcinoma were enrolled in the trial. Before TCR sequencing, CD4+ T cells and CD8+ T cells from peripheral blood were sorted into separate populations.

The V gene is TRBV7-8 and the J gene is TRBJ1-3; possibly the D gene is TRBD1, per 6 matching bases. Sequenced here: CD4+ or CD8+ T cells sorted from blood, sampled in a trial of the OX40 agonist ivuxolimab. The receptor was isolated from an adult with an advanced solid tumor such as melanoma, head and neck, liver or kidney cancer. CDR3 reads: CASSSFTGRTGNTIYF. The nucleotide sequence reads TGTGCCAGCAGCTCTTTTACAGGGAGGACTGGAAACACCATATATTTT.